This is a list of T cell receptor beta chains from one sample in a study of blood T cell repertoires in COVID-19. Only in-frame clones appear in the TCRdb table, and some are missing; sequencing was by immunoSEQ multiplex PCR. The sample has about 210,000 clones; about nine tenths are singletons. Sequenced: PBMCs or T cells enriched from blood (not recorded which). Every receptor here comes from a man between 18 and 29 years old with acute COVID-19. Each CDR3 is given with its conserved first and last residue. D genes are given only for firm matches. Expanded clones are given a class, and other clones once, few, many or no size at all.

TRBD1	TRBV6-1	14	TRBJ2-3	NA	TGTGCCAGCAGTGACGGACAGGGGGCGGATACGCAGTATTTT	CASSDGQGADTQYF
NA	TRBV6-2/TRBV6-3	14	TRBJ1-2	few	TGTGCCAGCAGTGGTGGGGCCCCCGGCTATGGCTACACCTTC	CASSGGAPGYGYTF
NA	TRBV25-1	13	TRBJ1-2	NA	TGTGCCAGCAGTGACGGGTGGGACTATGGCTACACCTTC	CASSDGWDYGYTF
TRBD1	TRBV30	16	TRBJ1-1	NA	TGTGCCTGGAGTGTACCTTGGACAGGGCTGAACACTGAAGCTTTCTTT	CAWSVPWTGLNTEAFF
NA	TRBV30	14	TRBJ1-5	NA	TGTGCCTGGAGTGCCGAGTCGGGCAATCAGCCCCAGCATTTT	CAWSAESGNQPQHF
TRBD2	TRBV10-1	14	TRBJ2-7	once	TGCGCCAGCAGTACCGGGACTACCGTCTACGAGCAGTACTTC	CASSTGTTVYEQYF
NA	TRBV28	12	TRBJ1-3	NA	TGTGCCAGCAGTCCGGCTGGAAACACCATATATTTT	CASSPAGNTIYF
TRBD1	TRBV19	15	TRBJ1-5	NA	TGTGCCAGTAGTTTTGGTCAGGGGGCAAATCAGCCCCAGCATTTT	CASSFGQGANQPQHF
TRBD1	TRBV9	14	TRBJ2-3	NA	TGTGCCAGCAGCGTAGTAGGGGGCGATGATACGCAGTATTTT	CASSVVGGDDTQYF
NA	TRBV9	16	TRBJ1-1	few	TGTGCCAGCAGCGTGCACGCAGGGGATCGGACCACTGAAGCTTTCTTT	CASSVHAGDRTTEAFF
TRBD1	TRBV11-3	13	TRBJ2-7	NA	TGTGCCAGCAGCTTTGGACAGGGGGACGAGCAGTACTTC	CASSFGQGDEQYF
TRBD2	TRBV3-1/TRBV3-2	18	TRBJ2-5	NA	TGTGCCAGCAGGCATAGGCCTCCCGGAGCGGGAGGAGGGGAGACCCAGTACTTC	CASRHRPPGAGGGETQYF
TRBD1	TRBV30	13	TRBJ1-1	NA	TGTGCCTCCTGGGGACAGGGGTTCACTGAAGCTTTCTTT	CASWGQGFTEAFF
TRBD2	TRBV7-3	15	TRBJ2-3	NA	TGTGCCAGCAGCTCCACCGGGACTAACACAGATACGCAGTATTTT	CASSSTGTNTDTQYF
NA	TRBV2	14	TRBJ2-3	NA	TGTGCCAGCAGTGCCCTAGCCCAACAGGATACGCAGTATTTT	CASSALAQQDTQYF
NA	TRBV5-1	14	TRBJ2-1	NA	TGCGCCAGCAGCTTGTCCCTAGCGACTAATGAGCAGTTCTTC	CASSLSLATNEQFF
NA	TRBV12-3/TRBV12-4	12	TRBJ2-7	NA	TGTGCCAGCAGTTCGGGAACCTACGAGCAGTACTTC	CASSSGTYEQYF
NA	TRBV7-7	14	TRBJ2-2	NA	TGTGCTAGCAGCTCCAACTTGGACACCGGGGAGCTGTTTTTT	CASSSNLDTGELFF
NA	TRBV28	13	TRBJ2-7	NA	TGTGCCAGCAGTGACGGGATCTCCTACGAGCAGTACTTC	CASSDGISYEQYF
NA	TRBV7-3	13	TRBJ1-1	NA	TGTGCCAGCAGCGCTACAGTGAACACTGAAGCTTTCTTT	CASSATVNTEAFF
TRBD2	TRBV11-2	17	TRBJ2-3	NA	TGTGCCAGCAGCCTACAAGAGGGACTAGCGGGGACAGATACGCAGTATTTT	CASSLQEGLAGTDTQYF
TRBD1	TRBV24-1	17	TRBJ1-2	NA	TGTGCCACCAGTGATCGCAACAAGGGGGCTCCAGACTATGGCTACACCTTC	CATSDRNKGAPDYGYTF
TRBD2	TRBV5-6	15	TRBJ2-5	NA	TGTGCCAGCAGCTTAGTAGCGGGGGAACAAGAGACCCAGTACTTC	CASSLVAGEQETQYF
NA	TRBV5-1	15	TRBJ1-6	NA	TGCGCCAGCAGCTTGGGGGAGGGGACTTCCTCACCCCTCCACTTT	CASSLGEGTSSPLHF
TRBD1	TRBV2	14	TRBJ2-5	few	TGTGCCAGCAGTGCAGACAGGGGCCAAGAGACCCAGTACTTC	CASSADRGQETQYF
TRBD2	TRBV27	14	TRBJ2-3	NA	TGTGCCACCCGACTAGCGGAGATCACAGATACGCAGTATTTT	CATRLAEITDTQYF
NA	TRBV12-3/TRBV12-4	13	TRBJ1-1	NA	TGTGCCAGCAGTTCTACGGGAAACACTGAAGCTTTCTTT	CASSSTGNTEAFF
NA	TRBV3-1/TRBV3-2	12	TRBJ2-7	NA	TGTGCCAGCAGGGGTGGGGCCGACGAGCAGTACTTC	CASRGGADEQYF
TRBD1	TRBV27	16	TRBJ2-7	NA	TGTGCCAGCAGTTTATTGGCGACAGGGAGTTCCGTCGAGCAGTACTTC	CASSLLATGSSVEQYF
NA	TRBV5-1	14	TRBJ2-5	NA	TGCGCCAGCAGCTCCGGCAGGGATGGTTCGACCCAGTACTTC	CASSSGRDGSTQYF
TRBD2	TRBV7-8	16	TRBJ2-1	NA	TGTGCCAGCAGCTCGTACGGGACTAGAGGGATCAATGAGCAGTTCTTC	CASSSYGTRGINEQFF
TRBD2	TRBV30	15	TRBJ2-7	NA	TGTGCCGTAGTAAGCGGGAGAGGTCTATCCTACGAGCAGTACTTC	CAVVSGRGLSYEQYF
TRBD2	TRBV9	13	TRBJ2-7	once	TGTGCCAGCAGCGAGAGCGGGGTGAACGAGCAGTACTTC	CASSESGVNEQYF
NA	TRBV27	11	TRBJ2-7	NA	TGTGCCAGCAGTAACCGGTACGAGCAGTACTTC	CASSNRYEQYF
NA	TRBV28	13	TRBJ1-1	NA	TGTGCCAGCAGTTTAGCCAAGCACACTGAAGCTTTCTTT	CASSLAKHTEAFF
NA	TRBV12-5	14	TRBJ1-1	NA	TGTGCTAGTGGGTTGACAGTCATGAACACTGAAGCTTTCTTT	CASGLTVMNTEAFF
NA	TRBV5-6	15	TRBJ1-3	NA	TGTGCCAGCAGCCCTCCTGAGAGCTCTGGAAACACCATATATTTT	CASSPPESSGNTIYF
NA	TRBV4-1	15	TRBJ2-5	NA	TGCGCCAGCAGCCAAGTTGGCGACAGCCAAGAGACCCAGTACTTC	CASSQVGDSQETQYF
TRBD2	TRBV11-2	15	TRBJ2-7	NA	TGTGCCAGCAGCTCGACTAGCGGGAACTCCTACGAGCAGTACTTC	CASSSTSGNSYEQYF
NA	TRBV6-5	12	TRBJ2-2	NA	TGTGCCAGCAGTTCGGGCACCGGGGAGCTGTTTTTT	CASSSGTGELFF
NA	TRBV5-1	15	TRBJ1-5	NA	TGCGCCAGCAGCCTGGACAGTTATAGCAATCAGCCCCAGCATTTT	CASSLDSYSNQPQHF
NA	TRBV7-2	17	TRBJ2-2	NA	TGTGCCAGCAGCTCCCAGGGGGGAGGATTGAACACCGGGGAGCTGTTTTTT	CASSSQGGGLNTGELFF
TRBD1	TRBV19	14	TRBJ2-5	NA	TGTGCCAGTAGGGGAGGACAGGGAGGAGAGACCCAGTACTTC	CASRGGQGGETQYF
NA	TRBV28	14	TRBJ1-5	NA	TGTGCCAGCTTCGACGTTAGGGGTCATCAGCCCCAGCATTTT	CASFDVRGHQPQHF
TRBD1	TRBV5-1	15	TRBJ1-6	NA	TGCGCCAGCAGCTTTCGACAGGGGCTCTATTCACCCCTCCACTTT	CASSFRQGLYSPLHF
NA	TRBV18	12	TRBJ1-1	NA	TGTGCCAGCTCACCGCAGGGGTTTGAAGCTTTCTTT	CASSPQGFEAFF
TRBD2	TRBV5-1	15	TRBJ2-2	NA	TGCGCCAGCAGCGAACTAGCGGGGAACACCGGGGAGCTGTTTTTT	CASSELAGNTGELFF
TRBD1	TRBV3-1/TRBV3-2	16	TRBJ1-3	NA	TGTGCCAGCAGCCGAGGGGGACAGGCTTGGGGAAACACCATATATTTT	CASSRGGQAWGNTIYF
NA	TRBV7-3	15	TRBJ2-5	NA	TGTGCCAGCAGTCAGGACAATACAGGAGAAGAGACCCAGTACTTC	CASSQDNTGEETQYF
TRBD2	TRBV15	15	TRBJ2-1	NA	TGTGCCACCAGCAGAGGCCCTAGCGGGAGCTCTGAGCAGTTCTTC	CATSRGPSGSSEQFF